This T cell receptor beta chain is from a study of blood T cell repertoires in COVID-19. Study-wide background: Samples came from the United States, Italy and Spain, spanning acute and convalescent COVID-19. Nucleic acid was either cDNA or gDNA, and it came from T cells, B-cell-depleted T cells, or PBMCs.

V lost 2 bases and J lost 2; bases outside the gene matches: 3. Germline CDR1 MNHEY, CDR2 SMNVEV (reference sequence). The CDR3 covers 14 residues. Original processing notes: By means of reference gene primer amplification, nucleated cell counts were estimated. Method: immunoSEQ multiplex PCR; TCRdb's copy keeps in-frame clones and lacks some. The DNA gave D and trimming, while V, J and clone size come from that table. The data contain 250,000 to 300,000 clones, roughly 90% of them singletons. The genes are TRBV27 and TRBJ2-7; 7 nucleotides match TRBD1. This clonotype was obtained from a man between 50 and 59 years old with acute or convalescent COVID-19. Source material: peripheral blood. The CDR3 sequence: CASSLVDRAYEQYF. The CDR3 DNA is TGTGCCAGCAGTTTAGTCGACAGGGCCTACGAGCAGTACTTC.